The 22 T cell receptor beta chains given below trace back to one sample, sequenced in a study of CD8 T cells in Susac syndrome. Reverse transcription of roughly 0.5 to 1 ug RNA was performed with random hexamers. TCRdb ran MiXCR on the immunoSEQ multiplex PCR reads and lists one entry per CDR3 protein. The table has 150,000 to 200,000 distinct CDR3 sequences, approximately 95% seen once. The sequenced sample consisted of CD4+ T cells from PBMCs. Receptor source: a human donor in good health.

This chain links TRBV20-1 with TRBJ1-3, with D unclear. Trimming took 0 bases from V and 0 from J, leaving 12 bases between them. Germline loops: CDR1 DFQATT, CDR2 SNEGSKA (reference sequence). The CDR3 has 16 residues. For the CDR3, the DNA is TGCAGTGCTAGAGATGTCGGAAAAAACTCTGGAAACACCATATATTTT. This gives the protein CSARDVGKNSGNTIYF.

As to this clonotype: One junction end disagrees with the germline gene, perhaps due to a read error. V and J are TRBV5-1 and TRBJ2-3; 9 bases match TRBD1. Germline CDR1 is SGHRS and CDR2 is YFSETQ. CDR3 size: 15 residues. CDR3 sequence: CASRLDRGRADTQYF. CDR3 sequence (DNA): TGCGCCAGCAGATTGGACAGGGGAAGAGCAGATACGCAGTATTTT.

This clonotype was seen just once. The chain recombines TRBV12-3 or TRBV12-4 with TRBJ1-5, with TRBD1 as a possible D gene (6 bases). The CDR3 loop spans 12 amino acids. V lost 6 bases, J lost 7 bases, and 10 bases lay in between. Here the CDR3 reads CASRLRGQPQHF. The DNA of the CDR3 is TGTGCCAGCAGACTCAGGGGACAGCCCCAGCATTTT.

V and J are TRBV6-1 and TRBJ1-4; 11 nucleotides line up with TRBD1. The CDR3 is 17 amino acids. V trimming: 3 bases; J trimming: 5 bases; junction bases outside the gene matches: 8. Germline loops: CDR1 MNHNS, CDR2 SASEGT. The CDR3 spells CASSEGQGVSGNEKLFF. The DNA for the CDR3 is TGTGCCAGCAGTGAGGGACAGGGGGTATCGGGAAATGAAAAACTGTTTTTT.

The chain employs TRBV9 and TRBJ2-1, with D possibly matching TRBD1 (6 bases). V lost 0 bases and J lost 5, with 9 bases in between. Germline V gene data show CDR1 as SGDLS and CDR2 as YYNGEE. The CDR3 totals 14 residues. DNA of the CDR3: TGTGCCAGCAGCGTAGCGGACAGTCACAATGAGCAGTTCTTC. Protein sequence: CASSVADSHNEQFF.

This chain joins TRBV7-2 and TRBJ1-6; maybe TRBD1 (6 bases). The CDR3 is 12 residues long. Germline CDR1 SGHTA, CDR2 FQGNSA. CDR3: CATAGDNSPLHF. The CDR3 region has the DNA TGTGCTACCGCAGGGGATAATTCACCCCTCCACTTT.

The genes are TRBV29-1 and TRBJ2-1, with D perhaps TRBD2 (6 bases). Looked up from germline, CDR1 is SQVTM and CDR2 is ANQGSEA. This CDR3 has 15 amino acids. Trimming left V 7 bases short and J 4 bases short, with 20 bases between. CDR3 DNA sequence: TGCAGCGCCAAACGCATGGCGGGGAAATACAATGAGCAGTTCTTC. Residues: CSAKRMAGKYNEQFF.

The chain recombines TRBV4-1 with TRBJ2-1, with D maybe TRBD2 (6 bases). The CDR3 extends over 16 amino acids. V was cut by 4 bases and J by 8 bases, with 21 bases left in between. CDR1 and CDR2 (germline): MGHRA, YSYEKL. CDR3 loop: CASSLHGGTGPYEQFF. The CDR3, as DNA: TGCGCCAGCAGCCTCCATGGAGGGACCGGACCGTATGAGCAGTTCTTC.

This clonotype showed up just once. The V gene is TRBV30, the J gene TRBJ2-7; D gene uncertain. V lost 0 bases and J 7 bases, leaving 10 bases between the germline ends. The CDR3 is made up of 12 amino acids. Germline lookup yields CDR1 GTSNPN and CDR2 SVGIG (reference sequence). CDR3 bases: TGTGCCTGGAGTGTCGCAGGTCGAGAGCAGTACTTC. It translates to CAWSVAGREQYF.

The rearrangement uses TRBV19 and TRBJ2-5; no clear D gene. The V end lost 8 bases, the J end lost 2 bases, and 12 bases lay between the germline ends. The CDR3 has 13 amino acids. Germline-derived CDR1 and CDR2 are LNHDA and SQIVND (reference sequence). The CDR3 coding sequence is TGTGCCAGTGGAATTACAGTTCAAGAGACCCAGTACTTC. This gives the protein CASGITVQETQYF.

The sample holds one count of this clonotype. CDR3 residues: CASSPEANTEAFF. CDR3 nucleotide sequence: TGTGCCAGCAGCCCTGAGGCGAACACTGAAGCTTTCTTT. The rearrangement links TRBV6-5 to TRBJ1-1; D unclear. V was clipped by 6 bases and J by 1 base, with 9 bases between them. This CDR3 has 13 amino acids. CDR1 is MNHEY and CDR2 is SVGAGI in the germline V gene.

CDR3: CASSLFDQNTEAFF. CDR3 DNA sequence: TGTGCCAGCAGTTTGTTTGACCAGAACACTGAAGCTTTCTTT. The V and J genes are TRBV12-3 or TRBV12-4 and TRBJ1-1; D ambiguous. This CDR3 spans 14 amino acids. V shed 3 bases and J shed 1 base, with 9 bases lying between them.

This clonotype has just one count. V is TRBV6-1 and J is TRBJ2-2; TRBD1 matches at 9 bases. V was clipped by 5 bases and J by 1 base; unmatched bases: 8. The CDR3 runs 17 residues. Germline lookup yields CDR1 MNHNS and CDR2 SASEGT. CDR3: CASSTGTGLRNTGELFF. The DNA of the CDR3 is TGTGCCAGCAGTACCGGGACAGGGCTGAGGAACACCGGGGAGCTGTTTTTT.

This sequence joins TRBV24-1 and TRBJ2-5; TRBD1 might be the D (5 bases). In germline, CDR1 is KGHDR, CDR2 SFDVKD. This CDR3 spans 13 amino acids. V gave up 0 bases and J gave up 7 bases, with 8 bases separating them. The chain's CDR3 is CATSDLTTGTQYF. The DNA of the CDR3 is TGTGCCACCAGTGATTTGACTACAGGGACCCAGTACTTC.

This clonotype was detected only once. The rearrangement uses TRBV20-1 and TRBJ2-3; D is undetermined. The CDR3 spans 12 residues. V gave up 4 bases and J gave up 4 bases, with 9 bases separating them. CDR1 and CDR2 from the germline V gene are DFQATT and SNEGSKA (reference sequence). CDR3 bases: TGCAGTGCTAACCCCTTCCCAGATACGCAGTATTTT. This gives the protein CSANPFPDTQYF.

The rearrangement uses TRBV30 and TRBJ1-6; tentative D call: TRBD1 (5 bases). The CDR3 sequence is 16 residues long. Trimming removed 4 bases at V and 0 bases at J, with 13 bases between. Per germline, CDR1 GTSNPN and CDR2 SVGIG (reference sequence). The DNA for the CDR3 is TGTGCCTGGATCCCCACAGGATTCTCCTATAATTCACCCCTCCACTTT. Translating gives CAWIPTGFSYNSPLHF.

The chain joins TRBV14 to TRBJ2-7, with D maybe TRBD1 (5 bases). The CDR3 runs 16 residues. The V and J ends lost 3 bases and 5 bases respectively, with 20 bases between them. Looked up from germline, CDR1 is SGHDN and CDR2 is FVKESK. This CDR3 is CASSHESARVINEQYF. The DNA for the CDR3 is TGTGCCAGCAGCCATGAGTCGGCCAGGGTGATCAACGAGCAGTACTTC.

This clonotype was seen only a few times. The genes are TRBV12-3 or TRBV12-4 and TRBJ2-2; unclear D gene. The V end was cut by 4 bases, the J end by 8 bases, with 5 bases between. The CDR3 has 11 residues. In DNA form, the CDR3 reads TGTGCCAGCAGTTATTCAGGGGAGCTGTTTTTT. Protein product: CASSYSGELFF.

This chain joins TRBV6-1 and TRBJ2-2; TRBD1 matches 8 bases. V lost 3 bases to trimming and J lost 1 base; unmatched junction nucleotides: 4. Germline V gene sequence: CDR1 MNHNS, CDR2 SASEGT. CDR3 size: 16 residues. In nucleotides, the CDR3 is TGTGCCAGCAGTGAGTTGGGACAGGAGAACACCGGGGAGCTGTTTTTT. This gives the protein CASSELGQENTGELFF.

The V and J genes are TRBV28 and TRBJ2-2; TRBD1 matches 7 bases. V was pared by 6 bases and J by 6 bases, with 10 bases of the junction left unmatched. The germline V gene encodes CDR1 MDHEN and CDR2 SYDVKM. The CDR3 covers 15 residues. The CDR3 spells CASRLAGGRAGELFF. CDR3 nucleotide sequence: TGTGCCAGCAGACTCGCAGGGGGAAGAGCCGGGGAGCTGTTTTTT.

CDR3 amino acids: CASSPTGAGTDTQYF. The CDR3, as DNA: TGTGCCAGCAGCCCTACTGGGGCCGGGACAGATACGCAGTATTTT. The chain has TRBV2 and TRBJ2-3; D is possibly TRBD1 (5 bases). V was trimmed by 6 bases and J by 3 bases, leaving 16 bases between them. CDR3 length: 15 residues. Germline lookup yields CDR1 SNHLY and CDR2 FYNNEI.

Only one count was recorded for this clonotype. The V and J genes are TRBV19 and TRBJ1-3; possibly TRBD1 for D (5 bases). The germline V gene has CDR1 LNHDA and CDR2 SQIVND (reference sequence). The length of the CDR3 is 14 residues. Trimming cost V 6 bases and J 2 bases, with 11 bases left between them. CDR3 in amino acids: CASSDRFPGNTIYF. The CDR3 coding sequence is TGTGCCAGTAGCGACAGATTTCCTGGAAACACCATATATTTT.